This T cell receptor (beta chain) came from a study of Ad26.COV2.S vaccination and SARS-CoV-2 variants. Study as a whole: Ad26.COV2.S shots went into the muscle once or twice, 56 days apart. Findings of the study overall: Breadth measured for non-spike TCRs was similar across vaccine and placebo recipients. Placebo recipients showed lower spike-specific TCR breadth than vaccinees.

Details on this clone: No antigen is known for it.

Using immunoSEQ multiplex PCR, the repertoire was profiled, and TCRdb retains in-frame clones only, with some absent. The sample holds around 350,000 clones, 70% to 90% seen once. Sample treatment: some 20 received Ad26.COV2.S at low or high dose, single or two shots; 5 received placebo; per-sample allocation not given. On day 63 after the first injection, vaccine and placebo recipients gave samples. It was an adult aged 18-55 years in Boston who was the donor. The source is a person between 18 and 59 years old who received the Ad26.COV2.S COVID-19 vaccine or a placebo. This specimen was peripheral blood, taken in a trial of Ad26.COV2.S vaccine versus placebo.

CDR3 DNA sequence: TGCGCCAGCAGCAAAGACCGAAGCACAGATACGCAGTATTTT. Protein sequence: CASSKDRSTDTQYF. This chain connects TRBV5-1 to TRBJ2-3, with D hard to call. V was pared by 4 bases and J by 0 bases, with 9 bases between. The CDR3 extends over 14 amino acids. Germline assignment: CDR1 SGHRS and CDR2 YFSETQ.